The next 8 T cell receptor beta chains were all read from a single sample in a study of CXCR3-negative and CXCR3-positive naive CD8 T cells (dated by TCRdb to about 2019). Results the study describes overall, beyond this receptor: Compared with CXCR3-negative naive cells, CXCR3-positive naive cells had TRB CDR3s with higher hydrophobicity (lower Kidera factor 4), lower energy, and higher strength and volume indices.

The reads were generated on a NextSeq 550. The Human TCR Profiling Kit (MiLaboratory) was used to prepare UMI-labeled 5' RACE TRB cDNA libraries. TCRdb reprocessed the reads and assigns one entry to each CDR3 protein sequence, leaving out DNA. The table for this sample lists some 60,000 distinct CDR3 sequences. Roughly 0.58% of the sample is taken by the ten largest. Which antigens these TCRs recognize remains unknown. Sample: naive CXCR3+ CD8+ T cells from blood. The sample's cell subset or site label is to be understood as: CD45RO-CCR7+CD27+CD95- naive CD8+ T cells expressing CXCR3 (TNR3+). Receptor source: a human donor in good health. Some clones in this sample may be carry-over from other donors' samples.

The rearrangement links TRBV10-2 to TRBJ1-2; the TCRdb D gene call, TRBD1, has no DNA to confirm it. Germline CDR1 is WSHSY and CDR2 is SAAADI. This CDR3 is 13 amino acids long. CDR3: CARSPGGNYGYTF.

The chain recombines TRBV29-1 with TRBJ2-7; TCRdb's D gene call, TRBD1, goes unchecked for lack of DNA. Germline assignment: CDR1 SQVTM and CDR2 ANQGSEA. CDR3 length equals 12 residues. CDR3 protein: CSVGAGSYEQYF.

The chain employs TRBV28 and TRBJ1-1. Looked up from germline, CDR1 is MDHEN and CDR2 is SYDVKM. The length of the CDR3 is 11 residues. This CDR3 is CASSLGGVAFF.

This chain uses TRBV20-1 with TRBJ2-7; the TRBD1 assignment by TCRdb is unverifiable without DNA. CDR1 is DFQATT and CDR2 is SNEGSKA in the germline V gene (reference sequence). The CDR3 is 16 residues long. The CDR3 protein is CSARDPLRDSLYEQYF.

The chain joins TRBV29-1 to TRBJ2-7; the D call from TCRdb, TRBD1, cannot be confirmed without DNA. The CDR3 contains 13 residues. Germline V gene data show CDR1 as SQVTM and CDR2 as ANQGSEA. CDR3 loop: CSVPGTAVYEQYF.

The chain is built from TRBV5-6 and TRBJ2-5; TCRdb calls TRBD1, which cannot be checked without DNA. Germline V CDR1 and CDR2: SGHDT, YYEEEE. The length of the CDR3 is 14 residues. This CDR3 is CASSSGTLQETQYF.

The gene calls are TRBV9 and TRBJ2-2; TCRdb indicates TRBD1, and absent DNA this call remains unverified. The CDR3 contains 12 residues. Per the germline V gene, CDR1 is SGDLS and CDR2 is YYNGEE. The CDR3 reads CASSKGGGELFF.

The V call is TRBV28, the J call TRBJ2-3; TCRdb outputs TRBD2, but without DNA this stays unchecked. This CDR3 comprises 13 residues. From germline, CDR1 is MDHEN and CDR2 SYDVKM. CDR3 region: CATKGLGTDTQYF.